Presented here are 9 T cell receptor beta chains from one specimen sequenced in a study of neurological immune-mediated disorders. From the 5' RACE reads, TCRdb called clonotypes with MiXCR, one entry per CDR3 protein. Seen here are some 15,000 distinct CDR3 sequences, 5.5% to 7% observed once, and the top ten hold about 24%. Material: CD8+ T cells from blood. These receptor sequences come from a woman in her 40s in good health.

This clonotype ranks as large. The CDR3 nucleotides read TGTGCCAGCAGTCCCGGGACAGGTGGGAACACTGAAGCTTTCTTT. Residues: CASSPGTGGNTEAFF. The chain is built from TRBV12-3 or TRBV12-4 and TRBJ1-1; TRBD1 aligns across 8 bases. V dropped 5 bases and J dropped 1; count of bases not matched to a gene: 6. CDR3 length: 15 amino acids.

This clonotype was recorded many times. This CDR3 reads CASSPGQGLNEQFF. CDR3 bases: TGTGCCAGCAGCCCGGGACAGGGACTAAATGAGCAGTTCTTC. The J gene is TRBJ2-1, the V gene TRBV6-4, with 9 positions matching TRBD1. V dropped 6 bases and J dropped 7; count of bases not matched to a gene: 7. Germline V lookup: CDR1 MRHNA, CDR2 SNTAGT. This CDR3 contains 14 residues.

This clonotype is medium-sized in the sample. V gene TRBV27 combines with J gene TRBJ1-1, with TRBD1 identical over 8 bases. From germline, CDR1 is MNHEY and CDR2 SMNVEV (reference sequence). V was pared by 4 bases and J by 6 bases, with 7 bases of the junction left unmatched. This CDR3 has 14 residues. The CDR3 is CASSSYRGKAEAFF. CDR3 nucleotides: TGTGCCAGCAGTTCGTACAGGGGGAAGGCTGAAGCTTTCTTT.

This clonotype appeared many times. The CDR3 here is CASSDDLGEQYF. The CDR3 bases are TGTGCCAGCAGCGACGACCTTGGCGAGCAGTACTTC. V and J are TRBV11-2 and TRBJ2-7; D is ambiguous. The CDR3 sequence is 12 residues long. Germline loops: CDR1 SGHAT, CDR2 FQNNGV. V was clipped by 5 bases and J by 6 bases, with 11 bases between them.

This clonotype appeared many times. The chain links TRBV7-8 to TRBJ2-5, with D perhaps matching TRBD2 (6 bases). Germline loops: CDR1 SGHVS, CDR2 FQNEAQ. CDR3 size: 16 residues. Trimming pared 6 bases from V and 0 bases from J, leaving 17 bases between. The CDR3 region has the DNA TGTGCCAGCAGGAGGAGGGGTTCCCGAAACCAAGAGACCCAGTACTTC. Encoded protein: CASRRRGSRNQETQYF.

This clonotype was recorded many times. The rearrangement uses TRBV5-1 and TRBJ1-2; D remains unclear. Germline V gene sequence: CDR1 SGHRS, CDR2 YFSETQ. This CDR3 comprises 14 residues. The germline V and J ends were trimmed by 4 bases and 3 bases, with 13 bases remaining between them. In nucleotides, the CDR3 is TGCGCCAGCAGCGACCCCGGGCAGTACTATGGCTACACCTTC. It yields the protein CASSDPGQYYGYTF.

This clonotype has a count of ten or more. The chain uses TRBV28 and TRBJ2-1, with D possibly TRBD2 on 5 matching bases. The V and J ends lost 10 bases and 10 bases respectively, with 20 bases between them. CDR3 length: 13 amino acids. The germline CDR1 and CDR2 sequences are MDHEN and SYDVKM. CDR3 sequence reads: CATVRELFIEQFF. CDR3 nucleotide sequence: TGTGCCACCGTCCGGGAACTTTTTATCGAGCAGTTCTTC.

This clonotype is medium-sized by share. The CDR3 coding sequence is TGTGCCAGCAGTTTGGGAGTCCATGGCTACACCTTC. It is translated as CASSLGVHGYTF. This chain joins TRBV28 and TRBJ1-2, with no clear D. The germline gives CDR1 MDHEN, CDR2 SYDVKM. The length of the CDR3 is 12 residues. The V gene lost 3 bases and the J gene lost 6 bases, with 8 bases spanning the gap.

This clonotype has at least ten counts. CDR3 bases: TGCGCCAGCAGTGAGAAGCGGGAGTTCCCCTACGAGCAGTACTTC. It yields the protein CASSEKREFPYEQYF. This chain uses TRBV10-1 with TRBJ2-7, with 8 bases identical to TRBD2. The V segment lost 2 bases and the J segment 2 bases; nucleotides outside the gene matches: 5. Germline CDR1 is WNHNN and CDR2 is SYGVQD (reference sequence). This CDR3 is built from 15 residues.